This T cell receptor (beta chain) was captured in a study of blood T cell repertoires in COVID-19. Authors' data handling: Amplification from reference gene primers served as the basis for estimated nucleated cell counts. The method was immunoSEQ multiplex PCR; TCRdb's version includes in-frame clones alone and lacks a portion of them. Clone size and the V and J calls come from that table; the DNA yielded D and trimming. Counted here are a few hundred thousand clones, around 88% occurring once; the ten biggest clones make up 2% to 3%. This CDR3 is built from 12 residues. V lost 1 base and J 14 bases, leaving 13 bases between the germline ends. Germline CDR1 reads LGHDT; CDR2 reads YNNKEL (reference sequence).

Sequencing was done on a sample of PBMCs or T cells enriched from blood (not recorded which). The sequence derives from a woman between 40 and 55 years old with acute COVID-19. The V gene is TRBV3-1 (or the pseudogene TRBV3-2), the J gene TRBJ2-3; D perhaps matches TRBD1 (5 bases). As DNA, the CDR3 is TGTGCCAGCAGCCAAGTGTCAGGGTTTCGGTATTTT. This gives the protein CASSQVSGFRYF.